These T cell receptor beta chains were read from a single sample in a study of STAT5B mutations in CD4+ large granular lymphocyte leukemia. Using immunoSEQ multiplex PCR, the repertoire was profiled, and TCRdb retains in-frame clones only, with some absent. Here the sample spans 34,000 or so clones, around four fifths being singletons. Sequenced: CD4+ T cells from blood buffy coats. Receptor source: a human donor in good health. Both conserved end residues are part of each CDR3. D genes are given only for firm matches. Clone size, where shown, is once, few, many, or a class for clones that have expanded.

j_gene | v_gene | abundance | d_gene | CDR3nt | CDR3aa
TRBJ2-7 | TRBV27 | . | . | TGTGCCAGCAGTTTATCCCAGGGACGGAGACTCTACGAGCAGTACTTC | CASSLSQGRRLYEQYF
TRBJ1-2 | TRBV6-1 | . | . | TGTGCCAGCAGTGGGGGGACGTATCCTAACTATGGCTACACCTTC | CASSGGTYPNYGYTF
TRBJ2-2 | TRBV5-1 | few | TRBD2 | TGCGCCAGCACGACCACTAGCGGGACCACCGGGGAGCTGTTTTTT | CASTTTSGTTGELFF
TRBJ2-1 | TRBV4-1 | . | . | TGCGCCAGCAGCGCAAGAAGGACACAGAACCTTATCGATGAGCAGTTCTTC | CASSARRTQNLIDEQFF
TRBJ1-5 | TRBV19 | . | . | TGTGCCAGTAGTCCCCAGACAGGTAATCAGCCCCAGCATTTT | CASSPQTGNQPQHF
TRBJ2-1 | TRBV7-3 | . | . | TGTGCCAGCAGCTTCCCCACTAGCTCCCGCGAGCAGTTCTTC | CASSFPTSSREQFF
TRBJ2-1 | TRBV5-1 | . | TRBD2 | TGCGCCAGCAGCCTAGCGGGAGGAGCACGAGAGCAGTTCTTC | CASSLAGGAREQFF
TRBJ2-5 | TRBV30 | once | . | TGTGCCTGGAGTCGGAGGGTGCGAGAGACCCAGTACTTC | CAWSRRVRETQYF
TRBJ2-7 | TRBV6-1 | . | . | TGTGCCAGCAGTGCGGCTTCCTACGAGCAGTACTTC | CASSAASYEQYF
TRBJ2-7 | TRBV10-2 | . | TRBD1 | TGCGCCAGCAGTGAGTTCTTGTCGGGACAGGGGGCACACGAGCAGTACTTC | CASSEFLSGQGAHEQYF
TRBJ2-3 | TRBV6-1 | . | TRBD2 | TGTGCCAGCAGTAGCGGGAGCCCAGATACGCAGTATTTT | CASSSGSPDTQYF
TRBJ2-7 | TRBV7-2 | . | . | TGTGCCAGCAGCTTCCGGTACAGGGCGCGCGGGTCCTACGAGCAGTACTTC | CASSFRYRARGSYEQYF
TRBJ2-2 | TRBV7-9 | . | . | TGTGCCAGCAGCTTAACATCCCGCATTAGCGGGGAGCTGTTTTTT | CASSLTSRISGELFF
TRBJ2-1 | TRBV27 | . | TRBD2 | TGTGCCAGCAGTACTAGCGGGACAACCTACAATGAGCAGTTCTTC | CASSTSGTTYNEQFF
TRBJ1-3 | TRBV6-5 | . | . | TGTGCCAGCAGTTACCGACGGGACTCTGGAAACACCATATATTTT | CASSYRRDSGNTIYF
TRBJ1-2 | TRBV19 | . | . | TGTGCCAGTAGAACTAGATGGGGAGGCGATGGCTACACCTTC | CASRTRWGGDGYTF
TRBJ2-5 | TRBV2 | . | TRBD2 | TGTGCCAGCAGGGGCTTAGCGGGAGGGGGAGAGACCCAGTACTTC | CASRGLAGGGETQYF
TRBJ1-1 | TRBV19 | . | . | TGTGCCAGTAGTCCACATGCTATGAACACTGAAGCTTTCTTT | CASSPHAMNTEAFF
TRBJ2-2 | TRBV10-1 | . | TRBD1 | TGCGCCAGCAGTGAACAGGGGGTCCCCGGGGAGCTGTTTTTT | CASSEQGVPGELFF
TRBJ2-7 | TRBV28 | . | . | TGTGCCAGCAGTTTACTACCTTACGAGCAGTACTTC | CASSLLPYEQYF
TRBJ1-4 | TRBV5-5 | once | . | TGTGCCAGCAGTACTGTGATAACTAGGGAAAAACTGTTTTTT | CASSTVITREKLFF
TRBJ2-5 | TRBV18 | . | . | TGTGCCAGCTCACCGGCCGACTACTCAATCTTGGAGACCCAGTACTTC | CASSPADYSILETQYF
TRBJ2-7 | TRBV20-1 | . | . | TGCAGTGCCCCCGACAACTACGAGCAGTACTTC | CSAPDNYEQYF
TRBJ2-7 | TRBV7-8 | once | TRBD1 | TGTGCCAGCAGCTTAGCGTTGGTGACAGGGAACGAGCAGTACTTC | CASSLALVTGNEQYF
TRBJ2-1 | TRBV7-2 | . | TRBD2 | TGTGCCAGCAGCCTCCGAGATAGCGGGATTACTTCCTACAATGAGCAGTTCTTC | CASSLRDSGITSYNEQFF
TRBJ1-4 | TRBV28 | . | TRBD1 | TGTGCCAGCACCCAAAACCCCGGGACAGGGAGCGAAAAACTGTTTTTT | CASTQNPGTGSEKLFF
TRBJ2-2 | TRBV15 | . | TRBD2 | TGTGCCACCAGCAGACCGACTAGCAGATTTGGCGGGGAGCTGTTTTTT | CATSRPTSRFGGELFF
TRBJ2-7 | TRBV18 | . | TRBD2 | TGTGCCAGCTCAGAGTATCAGGGAGGGAGCTCCTACGAGCAGTACTTC | CASSEYQGGSSYEQYF
TRBJ2-4 | TRBV28 | . | . | TGTGCCAGCAGTTTATTGCAGGGTATAGCCAAAAACATTCAGTACTTC | CASSLLQGIAKNIQYF
TRBJ1-6 | TRBV6-5 | . | TRBD1 | TGTGCCAGCAGACAGGGGTTATATTCACCCCTCCACTTT | CASRQGLYSPLHF
TRBJ1-5 | TRBV5-5 | . | . | TGTGCCAGCAGCCCAAGCCGGAGTAATCAGCCCCAGCATTTT | CASSPSRSNQPQHF
TRBJ2-7 | TRBV4-1 | . | TRBD2 | TGCGCCAGCAGCCAAGGTGCTCTGAGCGGGAGATCTGACGAGCAGTACTTC | CASSQGALSGRSDEQYF
TRBJ1-1 | TRBV5-1 | . | TRBD1 | TGCGCCAGCAGCTTCGGGACAGGGGGCGGAGGCACTGAAGCTTTCTTT | CASSFGTGGGGTEAFF
TRBJ2-3 | TRBV5-1 | . | . | TGCGCCAGCAGCTCGGAACAGTTCACAGATACGCAGTATTTT | CASSSEQFTDTQYF
TRBJ2-2 | TRBV11-2 | . | . | TGTGCCAGCAGCTTATTAAAGAGTTACACCGGGGAGCTGTTTTTT | CASSLLKSYTGELFF
TRBJ2-2 | TRBV5-4 | . | . | TGTGCCAGCAGCCCCCGGGGGAACACCGGGGAGCTGTTTTTT | CASSPRGNTGELFF
TRBJ1-5 | TRBV30 | few | . | TGTGCCTGGAGCCGAGGGAGCGGTCAGCCCCAGCATTTT | CAWSRGSGQPQHF
TRBJ2-1 | TRBV30 | . | TRBD2 | TGTGCCTGGAGTTGGGGGAGGGACAATGAGCAGTTCTTC | CAWSWGRDNEQFF
TRBJ2-6 | TRBV28 | . | . | TGTGCCAGCAACGTACAAGCACCTGGGGCCAACGTCCTGACTTTC | CASNVQAPGANVLTF
TRBJ2-4 | TRBV5-1 | . | TRBD1 | TGCGCCAGCAGCCGGGCGCGGACAGGACAAAACATTCAGTACTTC | CASSRARTGQNIQYF
TRBJ2-1 | TRBV27 | . | . | TGTGCCAGCGGTCGGGGGAGCTCCTACAATGAGCAGTTCTTC | CASGRGSSYNEQFF
TRBJ2-7 | TRBV5-1 | . | . | TGCGCCAGCAGCCCGGACCCTACGAGGGGCTACGAGCAGTACTTC | CASSPDPTRGYEQYF
TRBJ2-3 | TRBV9 | . | . | TGTGCCAGCAGCGTAGTAGCGGCGAGCACAGATACGCAGTATTTT | CASSVVAASTDTQYF
TRBJ2-6 | TRBV27 | . | . | TGTGCCAGCAGGAGTGGGGAGGCGGGGGCCAACGTCCTGACTTTC | CASRSGEAGANVLTF